Listed below are T cell receptor beta chains from one sample, sequenced in a study of blood T cell repertoires in COVID-19. Sequencing was performed with immunoSEQ multiplex PCR; in TCRdb, only in-frame clones are kept and a portion is missing. The repertoire holds under 30,000 clones, with about nine tenths as singletons. Sequencing input: peripheral blood. These TCRs come from a man aged 45-60 years with active COVID-19. CDR3s include the opening cysteine and the closing phenylalanine or tryptophan. The order of the fields is D gene, V gene, J gene, clone size, CDR3 protein. The D gene is left open where the match is weak. Clone size, where shown, is once, few, many, or a class for clones that have expanded.

d_call: TRBD1
v_call: TRBV18
j_call: TRBJ1-4
clone_size: -
cdr3_aa: CASSATGLGEKLFF

d_call: -
v_call: TRBV7-9
j_call: TRBJ1-1
clone_size: -
cdr3_aa: CASSLTMNTEAFF

d_call: TRBD1
v_call: TRBV3-1/TRBV3-2
j_call: TRBJ2-7
clone_size: -
cdr3_aa: CASSPGTGFYEQYF

d_call: -
v_call: TRBV11-2
j_call: TRBJ2-3
clone_size: -
cdr3_aa: CASSLFAGLYTDTQYF

d_call: -
v_call: TRBV12-3/TRBV12-4
j_call: TRBJ1-5
clone_size: -
cdr3_aa: CASSLGANQPQHF

d_call: -
v_call: TRBV5-1
j_call: TRBJ2-6
clone_size: -
cdr3_aa: CASSLWPGSGANVLTF

d_call: -
v_call: TRBV18
j_call: TRBJ2-7
clone_size: once
cdr3_aa: CASSTRKQGSGYEQYF

d_call: -
v_call: TRBV4-1
j_call: TRBJ1-3
clone_size: -
cdr3_aa: CASSQDRISGNTIYF

d_call: -
v_call: TRBV10-3
j_call: TRBJ1-5
clone_size: -
cdr3_aa: CAIRQGSDNQPQHF

d_call: TRBD1
v_call: TRBV14
j_call: TRBJ1-4
clone_size: -
cdr3_aa: CASSQGQGWKLFF

d_call: -
v_call: TRBV6-5
j_call: TRBJ1-5
clone_size: -
cdr3_aa: CASTSVEPQHF

d_call: TRBD2
v_call: TRBV5-1
j_call: TRBJ2-1
clone_size: -
cdr3_aa: CASSLGAQRGPYNEQFF

d_call: -
v_call: TRBV6-5
j_call: TRBJ2-7
clone_size: -
cdr3_aa: CASSRKQGYYEQYF

d_call: TRBD1
v_call: TRBV6-5
j_call: TRBJ2-6
clone_size: once
cdr3_aa: CATLTGGAGANVLTF

d_call: -
v_call: TRBV7-2
j_call: TRBJ2-2
clone_size: -
cdr3_aa: CASSPSWGRFLGGELFF

d_call: -
v_call: TRBV11-2
j_call: TRBJ2-4
clone_size: -
cdr3_aa: CASSHSRGLAKNIQYF